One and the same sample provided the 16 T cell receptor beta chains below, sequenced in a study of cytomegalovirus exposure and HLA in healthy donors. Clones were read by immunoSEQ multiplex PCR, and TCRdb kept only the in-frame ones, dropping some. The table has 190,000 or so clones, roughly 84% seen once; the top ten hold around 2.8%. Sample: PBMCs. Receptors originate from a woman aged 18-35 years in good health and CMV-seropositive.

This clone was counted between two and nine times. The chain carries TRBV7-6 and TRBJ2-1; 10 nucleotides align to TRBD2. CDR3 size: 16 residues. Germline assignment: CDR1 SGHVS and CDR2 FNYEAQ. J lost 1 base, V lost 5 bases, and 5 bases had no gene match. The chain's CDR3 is CASSELAGGSYNEQFF. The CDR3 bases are TGTGCCAGCAGCGAATTAGCGGGGGGTTCCTACAATGAGCAGTTCTTC.

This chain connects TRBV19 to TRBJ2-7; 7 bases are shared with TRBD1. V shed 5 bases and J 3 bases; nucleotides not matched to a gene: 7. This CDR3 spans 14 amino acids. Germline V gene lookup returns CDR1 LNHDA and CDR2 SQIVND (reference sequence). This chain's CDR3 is CASSSLTGSYEQYF. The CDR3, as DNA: TGTGCCAGTAGTTCCTTGACAGGGAGCTACGAGCAGTACTTC.

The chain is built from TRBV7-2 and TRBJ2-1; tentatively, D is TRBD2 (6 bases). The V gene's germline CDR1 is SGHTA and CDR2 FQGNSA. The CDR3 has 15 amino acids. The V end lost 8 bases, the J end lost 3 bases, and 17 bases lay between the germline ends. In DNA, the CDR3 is TGTGCCAGCGCCGGGTGGGGGGAAGTCTACAATGAGCAGTTCTTC. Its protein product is CASAGWGEVYNEQFF.

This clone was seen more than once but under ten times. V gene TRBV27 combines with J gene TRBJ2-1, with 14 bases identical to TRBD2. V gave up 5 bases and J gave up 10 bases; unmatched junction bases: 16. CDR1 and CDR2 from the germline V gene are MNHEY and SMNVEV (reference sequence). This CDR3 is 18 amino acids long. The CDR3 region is CASSPPEGLAGAPGEQFF. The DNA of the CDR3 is TGTGCCAGCAGTCCTCCTGAGGGACTAGCGGGGGCTCCGGGAGAGCAGTTCTTC.

The CDR3 spells CATGVDSNQPQHF. The CDR3 DNA is TGTGCCACCGGGGTGGATAGCAATCAGCCCCAGCATTTT. The chain is built from TRBV5-4 and TRBJ1-5; D is uncertain. This CDR3 is built from 13 residues. V was clipped by 9 bases and J by 0 bases, with 10 bases between them. CDR1 is SGHNT and CDR2 is YYREEE in the germline V gene (reference sequence).

The CDR3 DNA follows: TGTGCCAGCAGCCAAGACCCTAGCGGGGGGGCCAGTGAGCAGTTCTTC. Translated, it gives CASSQDPSGGASEQFF. V is TRBV4-2 and J is TRBJ2-1, with TRBD2 matching over 12 bases. Trimming took 0 bases from V and 9 from J; bases not matched to a gene: 6. CDR3 size: 16 residues. The germline CDR1 and CDR2 sequences are LGHNA and YNFKEQ.

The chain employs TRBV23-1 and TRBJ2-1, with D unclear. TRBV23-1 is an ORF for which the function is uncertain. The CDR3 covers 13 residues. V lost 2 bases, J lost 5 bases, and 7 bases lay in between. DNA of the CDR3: TGCGCCAGCAGTCAAAAGTCAGACAATGAGCAGTTCTTC. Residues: CASSQKSDNEQFF.

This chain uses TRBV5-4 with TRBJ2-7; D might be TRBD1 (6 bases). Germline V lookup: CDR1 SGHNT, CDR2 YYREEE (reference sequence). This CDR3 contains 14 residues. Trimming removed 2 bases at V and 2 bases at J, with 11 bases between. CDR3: CASSFSDRTYEQYF. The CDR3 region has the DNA TGTGCCAGCAGCTTTTCGGACAGAACCTACGAGCAGTACTTC.

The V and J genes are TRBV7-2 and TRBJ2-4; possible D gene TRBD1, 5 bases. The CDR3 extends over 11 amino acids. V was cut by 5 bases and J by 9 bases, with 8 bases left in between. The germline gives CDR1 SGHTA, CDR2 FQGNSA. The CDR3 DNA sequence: TGTGCCAGCAGCACCACAGGCATTCAGTACTTC. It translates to CASSTTGIQYF.

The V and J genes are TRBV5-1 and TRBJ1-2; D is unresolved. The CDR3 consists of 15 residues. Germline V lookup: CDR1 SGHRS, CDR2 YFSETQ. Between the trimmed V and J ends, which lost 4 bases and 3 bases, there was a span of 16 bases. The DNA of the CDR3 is TGCGCCAGCAGCCCAACCGGGAGAGAGGACTATGGCTACACCTTC. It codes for CASSPTGREDYGYTF. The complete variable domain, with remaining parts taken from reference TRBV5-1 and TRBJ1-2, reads KAGVTQTPRYLIKTRGQQVTLSCSPISGHRSVSWYQQTPGQGLQFLFEYFSETQRNKGNFPGRFSGRQFSNSRSEMNVSTLELGDSALYLCASSPTGREDYGYTFGSGTRLTVV.

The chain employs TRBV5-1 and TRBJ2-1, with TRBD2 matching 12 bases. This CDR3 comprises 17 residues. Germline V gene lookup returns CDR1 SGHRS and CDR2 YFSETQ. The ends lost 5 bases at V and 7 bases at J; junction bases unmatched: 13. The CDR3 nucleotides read TGCGCCAGCAGTGTCCGACTAGCGGGGGCCCTTTCTAATGAGCAGTTCTTC. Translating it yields CASSVRLAGALSNEQFF.

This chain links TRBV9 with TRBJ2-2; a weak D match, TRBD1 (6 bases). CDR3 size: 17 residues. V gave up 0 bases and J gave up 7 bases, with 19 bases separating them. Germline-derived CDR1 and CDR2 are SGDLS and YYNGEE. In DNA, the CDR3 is TGTGCCAGCAGCGTAGCTAGAGCAGGGGCCTCTGGCGGGGAGCTGTTTTTT. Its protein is CASSVARAGASGGELFF. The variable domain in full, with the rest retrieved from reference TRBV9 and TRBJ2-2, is DSGVTQTPKHLITATGQRVTLRCSPRSGDLSVYWYQQSLDQGLQFLIQYYNGEERAKGNILERFSAQQFPDLHSELNLSSLELGDSALYFCASSVARAGASGGELFFGEGSRLTVL.

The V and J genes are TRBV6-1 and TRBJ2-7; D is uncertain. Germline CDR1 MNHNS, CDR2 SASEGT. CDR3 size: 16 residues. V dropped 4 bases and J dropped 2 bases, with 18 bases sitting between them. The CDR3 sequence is CASSGSTRAFTYEQYF. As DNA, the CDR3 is TGTGCCAGCAGTGGGAGCACTCGAGCTTTTACCTACGAGCAGTACTTC.

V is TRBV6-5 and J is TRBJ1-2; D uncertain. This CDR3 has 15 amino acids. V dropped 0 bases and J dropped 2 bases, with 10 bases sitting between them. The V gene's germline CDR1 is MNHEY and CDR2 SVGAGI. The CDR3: CASSYSMGRNYGYTF. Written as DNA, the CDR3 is TGTGCCAGCAGTTACTCGATGGGCAGAAACTATGGCTACACCTTC.

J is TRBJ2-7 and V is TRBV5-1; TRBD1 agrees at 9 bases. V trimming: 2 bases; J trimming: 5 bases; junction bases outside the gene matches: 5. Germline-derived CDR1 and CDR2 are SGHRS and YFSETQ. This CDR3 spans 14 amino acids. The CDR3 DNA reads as TGCGCCAGCAGCTTACAGGGGGCCCGGGACGAGCAGTACTTC. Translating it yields CASSLQGARDEQYF.

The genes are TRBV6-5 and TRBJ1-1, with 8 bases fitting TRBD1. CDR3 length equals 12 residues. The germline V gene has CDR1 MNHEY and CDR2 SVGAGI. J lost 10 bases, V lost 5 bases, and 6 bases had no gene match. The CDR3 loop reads CASSIQGAAAFF. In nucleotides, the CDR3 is TGTGCCAGCAGTATTCAGGGGGCGGCAGCTTTCTTT.